One and the same sample provided the 14 T cell receptor beta chains below, sequenced in a study of shared clonotypes between healthy human individuals. TCRdb's table, derived via immunoSEQ multiplex PCR, lists solely in-frame clones and lacks some. The profile shows around 2.1 million clones, roughly 91% of them singletons. It was CD45RO-negative cells, positively selected for CCR7, that made up naive CD8 cells, with terminally differentiated effector memory CD45RA+ cells excluded. The sample comprised naive CD8+ T cells from PBMCs. The receptors shown here come from a man younger than 30 in good health. Some clones in this sample may be carry-over from other donors' samples.

This chain connects TRBV9 to TRBJ2-5, with D maybe TRBD1 (6 bases). Germline CDR1 SGDLS, CDR2 YYNGEE. The V gene lost 3 bases and the J gene lost 2 bases, with 11 bases spanning the gap. This CDR3 is built from 14 residues. The DNA for the CDR3 is TGTGCCAGCAGCGAAGGGACACCTCAAGAGACCCAGTACTTC. It codes for CASSEGTPQETQYF.

The V call is TRBV11-2, the J call TRBJ2-1; TRBD2 matches 8 bases. This CDR3 is built from 16 residues. J was trimmed by 8 bases and V by 6 bases; bases with no gene match: 15. In germline, CDR1 is SGHAT, CDR2 FQNNGV. CDR3 in amino acids: CASRGRRAGDGDEQFF. The CDR3 bases are TGTGCCAGCAGGGGCCGGAGAGCGGGAGATGGCGATGAGCAGTTCTTC.

The chain recombines TRBV11-2 with TRBJ2-1, with D possibly being TRBD2 (6 bases). The germline gives CDR1 SGHAT, CDR2 FQNNGV. This CDR3 region has 17 residues. V shed 1 base and J shed 6 bases, with 19 bases lying between them. CDR3 in DNA: TGTGCCAGCAGCTTAGGTGGGATTAGCGGTAGCTTCAATGAGCAGTTCTTC. Its translation: CASSLGGISGSFNEQFF.

For this clone: The same CDR3 can be traced to other DNA sequences in this sample. The rearrangement joins TRBV9 to TRBJ2-3; 8 positions match TRBD2. The CDR3 spans 15 residues. In germline, CDR1 is SGDLS, CDR2 YYNGEE. After removal of 0 bases from V and 1 base from J, the junction contained 1 base not matched to a gene. CDR3: CASSVGAGGTDTQYF. CDR3 coding DNA: TGTGCCAGCAGCGTAGGAGCGGGAGGCACAGATACGCAGTATTTT.

This chain connects TRBV27 to TRBJ2-7; 13 bases are a match to TRBD2. J lost 2 bases, V lost 7 bases, and 11 bases had no gene match. Germline V gives CDR1 MNHEY, CDR2 SMNVEV (reference sequence). This CDR3 is built from 17 residues. CDR3: CASTALLAGGPTYEQYF. CDR3 bases: TGTGCCAGCACCGCCCTACTAGCGGGAGGGCCCACCTACGAGCAGTACTTC.

This clone appeared a few times. The chain recombines TRBV7-9 with TRBJ1-2; TRBD1 might be the D (5 bases). CDR3 length equals 13 residues. Per the germline V gene, CDR1 is SEHNR and CDR2 is FQNEAQ (reference sequence). Trimming shortened V by 3 bases and J by 7 bases, and 12 bases separated the two germline ends. CDR3 residues: CASSFRVSSGYTF. Written as DNA, the CDR3 is TGTGCCAGCAGCTTCAGGGTGTCTTCTGGCTACACCTTC. The whole variable domain, remainder taken from reference TRBV7-9 and TRBJ1-2, is DTGVSQNPRHKITKRGQNVTFRCDPISEHNRLYWYRQTLGQGPEFLTYFQNEAQLEKSRLLSDRFSAERPKGSFSTLEIQRTEQGDSAMYLCASSFRVSSGYTFGSGTRLTVV.

This clone was picked up one time. V is TRBV19 and J is TRBJ1-5, with 9 positions matching TRBD1. The CDR3 covers 17 residues. The V segment lost 7 bases and the J segment 0 bases; nucleotides outside the gene matches: 10. The germline gives CDR1 LNHDA, CDR2 SQIVND (reference sequence). The CDR3 DNA reads TGTGCCAGTAACACTCCGGGACAGGGCGATAGCAATCAGCCCCAGCATTTT. Encoded protein: CASNTPGQGDSNQPQHF. The full variable domain, in which reference TRBV19 and TRBJ1-5 provide the parts outside the CDR3, is DGGITQSPKYLFRKEGQNVTLSCEQNLNHDAMYWYRQDPGQGLRLIYYSQIVNDFQKGDIAEGYSVSREKKESFPLTVTSAQKNPTAFYLCASNTPGQGDSNQPQHFGDGTRLSIL.

This chain connects TRBV5-6 to TRBJ2-7; 7 nucleotides align to TRBD1. The V and J ends lost 0 bases and 0 bases, in that order; junction bases with no gene match: 15. This CDR3 region has 19 residues. CDR1 and CDR2 (germline): SGHDT, YYEEEE. In DNA, the CDR3 is TGTGCCAGCAGCTTGGTCATCAGGGGGAGCCTCGAATCCTCCTACGAGCAGTACTTC. Its protein is CASSLVIRGSLESSYEQYF.

This clone appeared once. This rearrangement joins TRBV7-9 to TRBJ2-5; D may be TRBD1 (5 bases). V was cut by 4 bases and J by 5 bases, with 17 bases left in between. Germline assignment: CDR1 SEHNR and CDR2 FQNEAQ (reference sequence). The length of the CDR3 is 15 residues. In nucleotides, the CDR3 is TGTGCCAGCAGCTCCGCCGTACAGGTCGCGGAGACCCAGTACTTC. It translates to CASSSAVQVAETQYF.

CDR3 coding DNA: TGTGCCAGCAGCCAAGGGGGACTAGCGTTCCAAGAGACCCAGTACTTC. This translates into CASSQGGLAFQETQYF. The V and J genes are TRBV7-2 and TRBJ2-5; TRBD2 matches 10 bases. The CDR3 loop spans 16 amino acids. Per the germline V gene, CDR1 is SGHTA and CDR2 is FQGNSA. Trimming took 5 bases from V and 1 from J; bases not matched to a gene: 7.

J is TRBJ1-1 and V is TRBV6-4; D gene unclear. Germline loops: CDR1 MRHNA, CDR2 SNTAGT. This CDR3 has 14 residues. V was trimmed by 2 bases and J by 1 base, leaving 8 bases between them. The CDR3 nucleotides read TGTGCCAGCAGTGACGGCGGCAGGAACACTGAAGCTTTCTTT. Amino acids: CASSDGGRNTEAFF.

The rearrangement uses TRBV4-3 and TRBJ2-7; tentative D call: TRBD1 (6 bases). Trimming pared 3 bases from V and 3 bases from J, leaving 12 bases between. Looked up from germline, CDR1 is LGHNA and CDR2 is YSLEER. The CDR3 loop spans 14 amino acids. CDR3 in DNA: TGCGCCAGCAGCCAGGGGGCAAATGGCTACGAGCAGTACTTC. It specifies CASSQGANGYEQYF.

V is TRBV19 and J is TRBJ2-1, with 15 bases fitting TRBD2. Per germline, CDR1 LNHDA and CDR2 SQIVND (reference sequence). The CDR3 covers 18 residues. The J segment lost 8 bases and the V segment lost 3 bases, leaving 11 bases of the junction unmatched. The CDR3 DNA reads as TGTGCCAGTAGTATCTACCCCGGAGGACTAGCGGGAGGGCATGAGCAGTTCTTC. Protein: CASSIYPGGLAGGHEQFF.

V and J are TRBV29-1 and TRBJ2-3; D is possibly TRBD2 (6 bases). The CDR3 sequence is 12 residues long. The V gene's germline CDR1 is SQVTM and CDR2 ANQGSEA. The germline V and J ends were trimmed by 6 bases and 6 bases, with 13 bases remaining between them. Written as DNA, the CDR3 is TGCAGCGTGTACGACCGGGGGGATACGCAGTATTTT. As protein: CSVYDRGDTQYF.